A selection of T cell receptor beta chains follows, all from one sample in a study of blood T cell repertoires in COVID-19. TCRdb's copy holds only in-frame clones and misses some; the assay was immunoSEQ multiplex PCR. Of around 26,000 clones listed, 92% are singletons. The sequencing input was peripheral blood. The receptors come from a human donor in a cohort sampled during active COVID-19. The CDR3 runs from the conserved cysteine through the conserved F or W. A D gene is named only where the DNA matches it firmly. Some rows mark clone size as missing; the rest say once, few, many or name a class of expanded clone.

d_gene	abundance	v_gene	j_gene	CDR3nt	CDR3aa
TRBD1	.	TRBV5-4	TRBJ1-2	TGTGCCAGCAGCTTGGGGGACAGGGATTACTATGGCTACACCTTC	CASSLGDRDYYGYTF
TRBD1	.	TRBV19	TRBJ1-3	TGTGCCAGTAGTATCTTATACAGGGGTTCCGGAAACACCATATATTTT	CASSILYRGSGNTIYF
TRBD2	.	TRBV19	TRBJ2-1	TGTGCCAGTAATCAAATAGCGGGGGCACCCGAAGGGCAGTTCTTC	CASNQIAGAPEGQFF
TRBD1	.	TRBV19	TRBJ1-1	TGTGCCACCTCACCCCCCGGGACAGGGTACACTGAAGCTTTCTTT	CATSPPGTGYTEAFF
.	.	TRBV11-1	TRBJ1-3	TGTGCCAGCAGCCAGGACAGTAACACCATATATTTT	CASSQDSNTIYF
.	.	TRBV7-2	TRBJ2-7	TGTGCCAGCAGCCCCCGTGGGGGGGCCAGCAACGAGCAGTACTTC	CASSPRGGASNEQYF
TRBD2	.	TRBV3-1/TRBV3-2	TRBJ2-3	TGTGCCAGCAGCCTCAGGCGGACTAGCGAGGGAGATACGCAGTATTTT	CASSLRRTSEGDTQYF
.	.	TRBV29-1	TRBJ1-2	TGCAGCGTTGATGGACAGTCCCTCTATGGCTACACCTTC	CSVDGQSLYGYTF
.	.	TRBV3-1/TRBV3-2	TRBJ2-2	TGTGCCAGCAGCCAAAAAGCGGGTGGGACCGGGGAGCTGTTTTTT	CASSQKAGGTGELFF
TRBD1	.	TRBV11-3	TRBJ2-3	TGTGCCAGCAGCTTAGGGCACGGACAGGCTACAGATACGCAGTATTTT	CASSLGHGQATDTQYF
TRBD1	.	TRBV9	TRBJ2-7	TGTGCCAGCAGTGACGACAGGGGCAACTTCTACGAGCAGTACTTC	CASSDDRGNFYEQYF
.	.	TRBV5-3	TRBJ2-3	TGTGCCAGAAGAGGGGATCGCGGCAGCACAGATACGCAGTATTTT	CARRGDRGSTDTQYF
.	.	TRBV5-1	TRBJ1-6	TGCGCCAGCAGCTTGGAAGAGGTATCGCCCCTCCACTTT	CASSLEEVSPLHF
TRBD1	once	TRBV5-1	TRBJ2-7	TGCGCCAGCAGCTACCCGGGACAGGGGGACGAGCAGTACTTC	CASSYPGQGDEQYF
.	.	TRBV6-5	TRBJ2-2	TGTGCCAGCAGACCGAGGGATGGGGAGCTGTTTTTT	CASRPRDGELFF
TRBD1	.	TRBV18	TRBJ1-3	TGTGCCAGCTCACCATCGCGACAGGGTACAAACACCATATATTTT	CASSPSRQGTNTIYF
.	.	TRBV27	TRBJ2-7	TGTGCCAGCAGTTTGCGGGGCTCCTACGAGCAGTACTTC	CASSLRGSYEQYF
.	.	TRBV29-1	TRBJ1-4	TGCAGCGCCCTGACTAGTCCGGGTCCTAAACTGTTTTTT	CSALTSPGPKLFF
TRBD2	.	TRBV11-3	TRBJ2-4	TGTGCCAGCAGCTTACTAGCGGGAGGTGCCAAAAACATTCAGTACTTC	CASSLLAGGAKNIQYF
.	.	TRBV11-3	TRBJ2-6	TGTGCCAGCAGCTTAGCCGGGACACTTTCTGGGGCCAACGTCCTGACTTTC	CASSLAGTLSGANVLTF
TRBD1	.	TRBV5-1	TRBJ2-7	TGCGCCAGCAGCTCCGGACAGGGGGCACTTGAGCAGTACTTC	CASSSGQGALEQYF
TRBD2	.	TRBV10-3	TRBJ2-1	TGTGCCATCAGGAGCGGGGGGGCGGTCAATGAGCAGTTCTTC	CAIRSGGAVNEQFF
TRBD2	.	TRBV2	TRBJ2-1	TGTGCCAGCATGGGACTAGCGGGTTACAATGAGCAGTTCTTC	CASMGLAGYNEQFF
TRBD2	.	TRBV6-5	TRBJ2-3	TGTGCCAGCAGTTACTCGTCTAGCGGCCCCACAGATACGCAGTATTTT	CASSYSSSGPTDTQYF
TRBD1	.	TRBV5-6	TRBJ1-2	TGTGCCAGCAGCCTTCAGACAGGGCAGGGAGGCTACACCTTC	CASSLQTGQGGYTF
.	.	TRBV5-1	TRBJ1-1	TGCGCCAGCAGCTTGGCTCGGTTTGGACAGTTAGGGGCTTTCTTT	CASSLARFGQLGAFF
TRBD1	.	TRBV28	TRBJ1-1	TGTGCCACCGCCGGGACAGGTGAAATGAACACTGAAGCTTTCTTT	CATAGTGEMNTEAFF
TRBD1	.	TRBV3-1/TRBV3-2	TRBJ1-1	TGTGCCAGCAGCTCCCAGGAGACAGGGGGAAGGACTGAAGCTTTCTTT	CASSSQETGGRTEAFF
TRBD1	few	TRBV27	TRBJ1-5	TGTGCCAGCAGTACAGGGGGCGTGGGCAATCAGCCCCAGCATTTT	CASSTGGVGNQPQHF
TRBD1	.	TRBV5-6	TRBJ2-7	TGTGCCAGCAGCTTGGGACAGGGGTCCTACGAGCAGTACTTC	CASSLGQGSYEQYF
.	.	TRBV11-1	TRBJ1-2	TGTGCCAGCAGTGGACAAGGGGGATTCTATGGCTACACCTTC	CASSGQGGFYGYTF
.	.	TRBV11-2	TRBJ2-3	TGTGCCAGCAGCCTTAGACTAGGAACAGATACGCAGTATTTT	CASSLRLGTDTQYF
.	.	TRBV28	TRBJ2-1	TGTGCCAGCATTGTTCCCTCCGGTTCTATCCCCGCTCACGAGCAGTTCTTC	CASIVPSGSIPAHEQFF
TRBD2	.	TRBV9	TRBJ2-1	TGTGCCAGCAGCGTAGGGGGCGGGAGGGCCCAAAAAGAATACAATGAGCAGTTCTTC	CASSVGGGRAQKEYNEQFF
.	.	TRBV2	TRBJ2-5	TGTGCCAGCAGCTGGAGTCGGGGGTACCAAGAGACCCAGTACTTC	CASSWSRGYQETQYF
TRBD2	.	TRBV7-6	TRBJ2-3	TGTGCCAGCAGCATCAGACTAGCGGGGGCCACAGATACGCAGTATTTT	CASSIRLAGATDTQYF
TRBD1	.	TRBV24-1	TRBJ1-2	TGTGCCACCAGTGAACCAGGGGGAGACTATGGCTACACCTTC	CATSEPGGDYGYTF
.	.	TRBV5-6	TRBJ2-7	TGTGCCAGCAGCATAGCCCAGGGTTCTACTCACTACGAGCAGTACTTC	CASSIAQGSTHYEQYF
TRBD2	.	TRBV7-9	TRBJ2-2	TGTGCCAGCAGCCAGCGTTGGACTAGCGGGAGGGCGAACACCGGGGAGCTGTTTTTT	CASSQRWTSGRANTGELFF
TRBD1	.	TRBV7-8	TRBJ2-1	TGTGCCAGCAGCTCAGACGGGCAGGGGGCGAACCCCTCCTACAATGAGCAGTTCTTC	CASSSDGQGANPSYNEQFF
TRBD1	.	TRBV7-2	TRBJ2-2	TGTGCCAGCAGCTTATTCGCTTCGTACAGGGGGGTCGGGGAGCTGTTTTTT	CASSLFASYRGVGELFF
.	.	TRBV7-3	TRBJ1-6	TGTGCCAGCAGCTTAGGGCAGGGAAGGCAGTCACCCCTCCACTTT	CASSLGQGRQSPLHF
.	.	TRBV5-4	TRBJ1-3	TGTGCCAGCAGCTTGGCGGGGTCTTCAGGAAACACCATATATTTT	CASSLAGSSGNTIYF
TRBD2	.	TRBV10-1	TRBJ2-7	TGCGCCAGCAGTCCAGAACTAGCGGGACCCTACGAGCAGTACTTC	CASSPELAGPYEQYF
.	.	TRBV4-2	TRBJ1-2	TGTGCCAGCAGCCAAGAAGAGGATGACTATGGCTACACCTTC	CASSQEEDDYGYTF
.	.	TRBV30	TRBJ2-7	TGTGCCTGGACTAGCTCCTACGAGCAGTACTTC	CAWTSSYEQYF
TRBD1	once	TRBV30	TRBJ1-5	TGTGCCTGGAGCACACAGGGGTCCCAGCCCCAGCATTTT	CAWSTQGSQPQHF
.	.	TRBV28	TRBJ1-2	TGTGCCAGCAGTTTAGGAGGGTCAAACTATGGCTACACCTTC	CASSLGGSNYGYTF
.	.	TRBV2	TRBJ1-1	TGTGCCAGCAGTGACAGGCGGGTGAACACTGAAGCTTTCTTT	CASSDRRVNTEAFF
.	.	TRBV9	TRBJ2-3	TGTGCCAGCAGCGTAGACGGCGAGGTGAGCACAGATACGCAGTATTTT	CASSVDGEVSTDTQYF